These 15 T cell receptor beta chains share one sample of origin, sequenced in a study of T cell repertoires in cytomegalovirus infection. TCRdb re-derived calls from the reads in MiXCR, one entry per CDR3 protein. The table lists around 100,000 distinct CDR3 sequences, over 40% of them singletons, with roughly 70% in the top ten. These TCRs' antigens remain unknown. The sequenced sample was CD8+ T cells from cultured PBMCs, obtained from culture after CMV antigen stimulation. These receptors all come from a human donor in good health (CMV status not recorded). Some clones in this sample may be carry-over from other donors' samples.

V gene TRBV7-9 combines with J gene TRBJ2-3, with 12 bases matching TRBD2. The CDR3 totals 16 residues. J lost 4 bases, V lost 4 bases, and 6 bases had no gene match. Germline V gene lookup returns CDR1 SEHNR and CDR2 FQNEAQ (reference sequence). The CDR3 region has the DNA TGTGCCAGCAGCTATCCGGCTAGCGGGGGGGCAGATACGCAGTATTTT. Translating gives CASSYPASGGADTQYF.

The CDR3 DNA sequence: TGTGCCACCGGCCGGGACGCGACTTTCTTT. It yields the protein CATGRDATFF. The chain is built from TRBV6-2 or TRBV6-3 and TRBJ1-1; D may be TRBD1 (5 bases). The CDR3 sequence is 10 residues long. CDR1 is MNHEY and CDR2 is SVGEGT in the germline V gene. V was shortened by 10 bases and J by 12 bases, with 15 bases between the two germline ends.

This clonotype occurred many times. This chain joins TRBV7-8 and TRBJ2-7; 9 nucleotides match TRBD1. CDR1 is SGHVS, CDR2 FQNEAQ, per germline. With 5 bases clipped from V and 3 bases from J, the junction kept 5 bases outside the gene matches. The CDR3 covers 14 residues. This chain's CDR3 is CASSPGTGFYEQYF. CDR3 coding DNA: TGTGCCAGCAGCCCCGGGACAGGGTTCTACGAGCAGTACTTC.

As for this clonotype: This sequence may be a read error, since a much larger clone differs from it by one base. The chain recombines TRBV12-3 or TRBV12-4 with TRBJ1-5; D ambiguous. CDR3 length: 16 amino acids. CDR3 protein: CASSLGTTESNQLQHF. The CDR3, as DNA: TGTGCCAGCAGTTTAGGGACGACGGAGAGCAATCAGCTCCAGCATTTT.

The CDR3 protein is CSVQRGGQSYNEQFF. CDR3 DNA sequence: TGCAGTGTGCAACGGGGGGGCCAGTCCTACAATGAGCAGTTCTTC. This chain joins TRBV20-1 and TRBJ2-1, with 8 bases lining up with TRBD2. V was pared by 7 bases and J by 1 base, with 9 bases of the junction left unmatched. In germline, CDR1 is DFQATT, CDR2 SNEGSKA (reference sequence). The CDR3 is 15 amino acids.

As DNA, the CDR3 is TGTGCCACCAGCGGATACACAGATACGCAGTATTTT. Residues: CATSGYTDTQYF. V gene TRBV24-1 combines with J gene TRBJ2-3; D gene uncertain. Germline values: CDR1 KGHDR, CDR2 SFDVKD. V was pared by 7 bases and J by 2 bases, with 6 bases between. This CDR3 is 12 amino acids long.

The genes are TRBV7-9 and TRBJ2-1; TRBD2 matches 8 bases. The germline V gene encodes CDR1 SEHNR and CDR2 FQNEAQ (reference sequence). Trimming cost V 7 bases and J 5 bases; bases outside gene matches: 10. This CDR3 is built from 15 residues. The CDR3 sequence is CASTSALAVDNEQFF. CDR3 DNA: TGTGCCAGCACCTCCGCACTAGCGGTCGACAATGAGCAGTTCTTC. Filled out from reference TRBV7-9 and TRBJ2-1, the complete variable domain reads DTGVSQNPRHKITKRGQNVTFRCDPISEHNRLYWYRQTLGQGPEFLTYFQNEAQLEKSRLLSDRFSAERPKGSFSTLEIQRTEQGDSAMYLCASTSALAVDNEQFFGPGTRLTVL.

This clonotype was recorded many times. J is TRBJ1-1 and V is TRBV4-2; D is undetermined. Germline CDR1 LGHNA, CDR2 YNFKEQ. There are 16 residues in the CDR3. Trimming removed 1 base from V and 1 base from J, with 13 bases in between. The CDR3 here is CASSQGEADENTEAFF. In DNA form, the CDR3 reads TGTGCCAGCAGCCAAGGAGAGGCGGACGAGAACACTGAAGCTTTCTTT.

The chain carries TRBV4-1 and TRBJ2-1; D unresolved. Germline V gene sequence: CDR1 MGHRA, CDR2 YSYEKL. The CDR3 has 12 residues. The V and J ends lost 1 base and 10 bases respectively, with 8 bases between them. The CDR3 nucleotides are TGCGCCAGCAGCCAAGGAGTCGGGGAGCAGTTCTTC. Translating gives CASSQGVGEQFF.

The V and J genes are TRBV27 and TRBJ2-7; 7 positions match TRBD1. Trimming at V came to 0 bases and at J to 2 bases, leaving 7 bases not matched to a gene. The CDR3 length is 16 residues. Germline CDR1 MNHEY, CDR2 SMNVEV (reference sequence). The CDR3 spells CASSLSGQVFTYEQYF. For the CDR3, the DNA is TGTGCCAGCAGTTTATCAGGACAGGTATTTACCTACGAGCAGTACTTC.

The CDR3 DNA sequence: TGTGCCAGCACCCCGGACAGGGGAAGCGGCTACACCTTC. It yields the protein CASTPDRGSGYTF. The chain joins TRBV27 to TRBJ1-2; TRBD1 matches 9 bases. CDR3 size: 13 residues. Losses at the gene ends were 7 bases for V and 8 bases for J; bases not matched to a gene: 8. Germline V gene data show CDR1 as MNHEY and CDR2 as SMNVEV (reference sequence).

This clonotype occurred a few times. CDR3 amino acids: CASSLYSGTVYGYTF. The CDR3 nucleotides read TGTGCCAGCAGTTTATATTCTGGGACCGTATATGGCTACACCTTC. The V gene is TRBV27, the J gene TRBJ1-2; D perhaps matches TRBD1 (5 bases). The germline V gene has CDR1 MNHEY and CDR2 SMNVEV (reference sequence). Trimming left V 1 base short and J 5 bases short, with 14 bases between. The CDR3 has 15 amino acids.

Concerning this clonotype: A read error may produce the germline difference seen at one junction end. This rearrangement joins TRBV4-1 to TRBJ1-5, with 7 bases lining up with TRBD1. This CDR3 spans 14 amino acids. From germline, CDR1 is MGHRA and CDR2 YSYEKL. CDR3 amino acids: CASSEDRVGQPQHF. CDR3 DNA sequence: TGCGCCAGCAGCGAAGACAGGGTAGGTCAGCCCCAGCATTTT.

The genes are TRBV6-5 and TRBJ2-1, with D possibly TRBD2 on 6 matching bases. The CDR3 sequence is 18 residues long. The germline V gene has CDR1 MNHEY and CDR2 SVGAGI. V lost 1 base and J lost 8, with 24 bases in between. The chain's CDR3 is CASSYLGRRGRPWDEQFF. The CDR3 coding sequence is TGTGCCAGCAGTTACTTAGGTCGTCGGGGGAGGCCTTGGGATGAGCAGTTCTTC.

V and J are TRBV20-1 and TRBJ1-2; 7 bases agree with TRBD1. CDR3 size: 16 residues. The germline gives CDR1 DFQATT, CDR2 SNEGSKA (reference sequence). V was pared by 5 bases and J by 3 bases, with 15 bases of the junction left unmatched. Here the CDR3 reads CSAYQTHDRADYGYTF. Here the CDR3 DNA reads TGCAGTGCTTACCAAACGCATGACAGGGCAGACTATGGCTACACCTTC.